This TCR beta chain was captured in a study of shared clonotypes between healthy human individuals. The CDR3 totals 16 residues. The V end was cut by 5 bases, the J end by 6 bases, with 19 bases between. The germline V gene has CDR1 SGHTA and CDR2 FQGNSA. Study-wide points: Clonotype sharing among donors, it was expected, would be affected by sequencing depth. The four-donor shared clonotypes exceeded non-shared clonotypes in generation probability, with non-shared ones scoring lower.

Sequencing was performed with immunoSEQ multiplex PCR; in TCRdb, only in-frame clones are kept and a portion is missing. The sample lists approximately 980,000 clones; around three quarters were seen once. Comments on this clone: Its antigen is unknown.

The V and J genes are TRBV7-2 and TRBJ2-2, with a possible D match to TRBD1 (6 bases). The sequenced sample was memory CD4+ T cells sorted from blood. Subset denoted: CD45RA-negative fraction. This TCR derives from a man aged 18-30 years in good health. This CDR3 is CASSHQPQGWAGELFF. DNA of the CDR3: TGTGCCAGCAGCCACCAGCCACAGGGTTGGGCCGGGGAGCTGTTTTTT.